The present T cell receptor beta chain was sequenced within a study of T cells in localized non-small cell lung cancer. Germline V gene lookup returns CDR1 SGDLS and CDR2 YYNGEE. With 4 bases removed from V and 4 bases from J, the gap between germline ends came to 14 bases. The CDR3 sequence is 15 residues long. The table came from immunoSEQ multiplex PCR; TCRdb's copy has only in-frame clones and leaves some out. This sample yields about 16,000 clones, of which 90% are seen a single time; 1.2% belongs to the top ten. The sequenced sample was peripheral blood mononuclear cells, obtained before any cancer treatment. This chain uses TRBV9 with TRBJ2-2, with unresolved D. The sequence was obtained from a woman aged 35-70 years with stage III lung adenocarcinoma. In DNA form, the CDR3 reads TGTGCCAGCAGCCTGAACGGAATGACCACCGGGGAGCTGTTTTTT. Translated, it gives CASSLNGMTTGELFF.